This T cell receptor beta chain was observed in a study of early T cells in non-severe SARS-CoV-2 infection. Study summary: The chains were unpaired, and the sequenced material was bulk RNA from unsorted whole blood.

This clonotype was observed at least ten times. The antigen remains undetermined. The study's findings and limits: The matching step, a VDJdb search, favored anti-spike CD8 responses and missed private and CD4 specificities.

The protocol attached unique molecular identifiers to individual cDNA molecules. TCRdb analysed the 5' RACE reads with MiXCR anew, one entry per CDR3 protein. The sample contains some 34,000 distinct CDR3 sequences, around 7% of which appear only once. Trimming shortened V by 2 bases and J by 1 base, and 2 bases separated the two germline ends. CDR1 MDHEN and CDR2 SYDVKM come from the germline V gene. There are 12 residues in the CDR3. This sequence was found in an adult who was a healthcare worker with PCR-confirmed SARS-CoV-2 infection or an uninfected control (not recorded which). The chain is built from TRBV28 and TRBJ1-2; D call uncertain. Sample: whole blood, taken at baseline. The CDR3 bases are TGTGCCAGCAGTTTAAATAACTATGGCTACACCTTC. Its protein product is CASSLNNYGYTF.